A single sample gave rise to the 20 T cell receptor beta chains below, sequenced in a study of T cells in Graves' hyperthyroidism and ophthalmopathy. RNA transcripts served as the template for amplifying TCR beta CDR3 regions. HTBI primers were the set used in a first-round RT-PCR of the TCR CDR3. TCRdb passed the multiplex PCR reads through MiXCR, listing each CDR3 protein once. The data contain roughly 400,000 distinct CDR3 sequences, more than 13% of them singletons. Sequencing was done on a sample of blood. The receptor source for this set is a man aged 50 to 59 with Graves' ophthalmopathy.

Concerning this clonotype: This may come from a read error, since a much larger clone is one base off. The chain couples TRBV5-4 to TRBJ1-2; 10 positions match TRBD1. From germline, CDR1 is SGHNT and CDR2 YYREEE (reference sequence). The CDR3 has 15 residues. The ends lost 0 bases at V and 6 bases at J; junction bases unmatched: 5. The CDR3: CASSLGTGGRDGYTF. DNA for the CDR3: TGTGCCAGCAGCTTGGGGACAGGGGGAAGAGATGGCTACACCTTC.

The chain couples TRBV20-1 to TRBJ1-1, with D uncertain. The CDR3 length is 12 residues. The V and J ends lost 1 base and 1 base respectively, with 4 bases between them. CDR1 is DFQATT and CDR2 is SNEGSKA in the germline V gene (reference sequence). CDR3 bases: TGCAGTGCTAGAGGCGCGAACACTGAAGCTTTCTTT. This sequence encodes CSARGANTEAFF.

For this clonotype: A much larger clone lies one base from this, so it may be a read error. The genes are TRBV20-1 and TRBJ1-5; D might be TRBD1 (5 bases). The germline V and J ends were trimmed by 1 base and 0 bases, with 13 bases remaining between them. CDR1 is DFQATT, CDR2 SNEGSKA, per germline (reference sequence). The CDR3 totals 16 residues. This chain's CDR3 is CSARGTGTFSNQPQHF. The CDR3 DNA reads TGCAGTGCTAGAGGGACCGGGACGTTTAGCAATCAGCCCCAGCATTTT.

This clonotype has at least ten counts. The V call is TRBV30, the J call TRBJ2-1; possibly TRBD2 for D (5 bases). The CDR3 loop spans 11 amino acids. The V gene lost 4 bases and the J gene lost 6 bases, with 7 bases spanning the gap. Germline values: CDR1 GTSNPN, CDR2 SVGIG (reference sequence). Here the CDR3 reads CAWTSLNEQFF. CDR3 coding DNA: TGTGCCTGGACTAGCCTCAATGAGCAGTTCTTC.

This sequence joins TRBV4-1 and TRBJ2-2, with 13 bases that match TRBD2. Germline V CDR1 and CDR2: MGHRA, YSYEKL. This CDR3 has 17 amino acids. J gave up 6 bases and V 1 base, and 5 bases lay outside the gene matches. CDR3 region: CASSQGTSGRTAGELFF. The CDR3 DNA is TGCGCCAGCAGCCAAGGGACTAGCGGGAGAACGGCCGGGGAGCTGTTTTTT.

This clonotype was observed many times. The chain carries TRBV27 and TRBJ2-7; D perhaps matches TRBD1 (7 bases). The length of the CDR3 is 16 residues. Trimming pared 3 bases from V and 0 bases from J, leaving 15 bases between. From germline, CDR1 is MNHEY and CDR2 SMNVEV (reference sequence). CDR3 in amino acids: CASSFAGGYPSYEQYF. The CDR3 nucleotides read TGTGCCAGCAGTTTCGCAGGGGGGTACCCCTCCTACGAGCAGTACTTC.

V is TRBV6-1 and J is TRBJ1-1, with 7 positions matching TRBD1. The V gene's germline CDR1 is MNHNS and CDR2 SASEGT. The CDR3 is 14 residues long. V was clipped by 6 bases and J by 3 bases; unmatched bases: 7. The CDR3 nucleotides read TGTGCCAGCAGAAGACAGGGTTTAGACACTGAAGCTTTCTTT. Residues: CASRRQGLDTEAFF.

With regard to this clonotype: A much more abundant neighbour one base away suggests this may be a read error. The V gene is TRBV29-1, the J gene TRBJ2-1, with D perhaps TRBD2 (6 bases). This CDR3 has 12 amino acids. V lost 2 bases to trimming and J lost 8 bases, with 10 bases between them. CDR1 is SQVTM, CDR2 ANQGSEA, per germline. The CDR3: CSVELLADEQFF. The CDR3 DNA reads as TGCAGCGTTGAACTACTAGCAGATGAGCAGTTCTTC.

This clonotype has a count of ten or more. The CDR3 sequence is CASRTLDSPLGTQYF. DNA for the CDR3: TGTGCCAGCAGAACACTAGATTCGCCGTTGGGTACGCAGTATTTT. The chain has TRBV28 and TRBJ2-3; weak D call: TRBD2 (5 bases). Germline CDR1 and CDR2: MDHEN and SYDVKM. Trimming stripped 6 bases from V and 8 bases from J, with 21 bases between. This CDR3 is built from 15 residues.

This clonotype was picked up many times. V gene TRBV28 combines with J gene TRBJ2-2; D gene uncertain. The V gene lost 7 bases and the J gene lost 4 bases, with 13 bases spanning the gap. This CDR3 is built from 14 residues. The germline V gene has CDR1 MDHEN and CDR2 SYDVKM. The CDR3 DNA is TGTGCCAGCAAGGGCGCGTCGAGCACCGGGGAGCTGTTTTTT. It specifies CASKGASSTGELFF.

This clonotype was recorded many times. The V gene is TRBV28, the J gene TRBJ2-5, with 9 bases fitting TRBD2. The germline gives CDR1 MDHEN, CDR2 SYDVKM. The CDR3 consists of 13 residues. V was pared by 4 bases and J by 5 bases, with 2 bases of the junction left unmatched. CDR3 protein: CASSSSGIETQYF. CDR3 nucleotides: TGTGCCAGCAGTTCTAGCGGGATCGAGACCCAGTACTTC.

The V call is TRBV6-5, the J call TRBJ2-1; 9 bases line up with TRBD2. V gave up 0 bases and J gave up 8 bases; unmatched junction bases: 5. Germline V gene sequence: CDR1 MNHEY, CDR2 SVGAGI. This CDR3 has 15 amino acids. The CDR3, as DNA: TGTGCCAGCAGTTACTCTAGCGGGAGTAGATATGAGCAGTTCTTC. Its translation: CASSYSSGSRYEQFF.

In this sample, this clonotype turned up many times. The DNA of the CDR3 is TGTGCCAGCAGCTTAATTCTGGGTGAGCAGTTCTTC. It encodes CASSLILGEQFF. The chain employs TRBV7-3 and TRBJ2-1; no reliable D call. The CDR3 runs 12 residues. Trimming took off 1 base at V and 9 bases at J, with 7 bases between the two ends. Per the germline V gene, CDR1 is SGHTA and CDR2 is FQGTGA.

This clonotype appeared a single time. The chain has TRBV29-1 and TRBJ1-1, with D possibly being TRBD1 (6 bases). Between the trimmed V and J ends, which lost 5 bases and 0 bases, there was a span of 13 bases. This CDR3 has 14 amino acids. Per germline, CDR1 SQVTM and CDR2 ANQGSEA. The CDR3 protein is CSVPAGTMNTEAFF. The CDR3 DNA reads TGCAGCGTTCCCGCTGGGACAATGAACACTGAAGCTTTCTTT.

There are a few counts of this clonotype. The chain joins TRBV4-2 to TRBJ2-2; 10 bases agree with TRBD2. J was trimmed by 3 bases and V by 4 bases; bases with no gene match: 14. The CDR3 contains 19 residues. Per the germline V gene, CDR1 is LGHNA and CDR2 is YNFKEQ. The CDR3 DNA sequence: TGTGCCAGCAGCCTGGGAAGCGGGAGGGCCGAGGTGTACACCGGGGAGCTGTTTTTT. Its translation: CASSLGSGRAEVYTGELFF.

This chain connects TRBV20-1 to TRBJ1-6; D is ambiguous. V was clipped by 6 bases and J by 6 bases, with 12 bases between them. The CDR3 spans 13 residues. Germline V gene data show CDR1 as DFQATT and CDR2 as SNEGSKA (reference sequence). CDR3 in amino acids: CSAWEFPNSPLHF. CDR3 bases: TGCAGTGCCTGGGAGTTCCCTAATTCACCCCTCCACTTT.

The chain carries TRBV19 and TRBJ2-2, with TRBD2 matching 7 bases. CDR1 and CDR2 (germline): LNHDA, SQIVND (reference sequence). This CDR3 is 14 amino acids long. In nucleotides, the CDR3 is TGTTCTCGAGACCCCGGGGGGATGCGCGGGGAGCTGTTTTTT. This sequence encodes CSRDPGGMRGELFF.

The V and J genes are TRBV20-1 and TRBJ1-2, with 7 bases lining up with TRBD1. The CDR3 has 12 residues. Germline trimming cut 2 bases from V and 7 bases from J; bases unmatched to any gene: 4. Germline V gene lookup returns CDR1 DFQATT and CDR2 SNEGSKA (reference sequence). CDR3 nucleotide sequence: TGCAGTGCTAGAAAAGGGGGCGTTGGCTACACCTTC. This encodes CSARKGGVGYTF.

This clonotype was detected ten times or more. V is TRBV28 and J is TRBJ1-1; D uncertain. Germline CDR1 reads MDHEN; CDR2 reads SYDVKM. CDR3 length equals 12 residues. V gave up 2 bases and J gave up 10 bases, with 11 bases separating them. The CDR3 loop is CASSLTGPGAFF. Here the CDR3 DNA reads TGTGCCAGCAGTTTAACTGGTCCTGGAGCTTTCTTT.

The V call is TRBV19, the J call TRBJ2-2; D gene unclear. V lost 8 bases, J lost 4 bases, and 17 bases lay in between. This CDR3 has 15 residues. Germline CDR1 LNHDA, CDR2 SQIVND (reference sequence). CDR3 amino acids: CASSRTNVGTGELFF. The CDR3 coding sequence is TGTGCCAGTTCCCGAACCAATGTGGGCACCGGGGAGCTGTTTTTT. The full variable domain, its missing parts supplied by reference TRBV19 and TRBJ2-2, is DGGITQSPKYLFRKEGQNVTLSCEQNLNHDAMYWYRQDPGQGLRLIYYSQIVNDFQKGDIAEGYSVSREKKESFPLTVTSAQKNPTAFYLCASSRTNVGTGELFFGEGSRLTVL.